This T cell receptor beta chain stems from a study of shared clonotypes between healthy human individuals (dated by TCRdb to 2020 to 2022). In the study overall: Two women and three men aged 18 to 49 years were included in the cohort. Per donor, three plates each were used for CD4 naive and CD4 memory, two for CD8 naive, and one for CD8 memory. To estimate repertoire size and how much clonotype sharing occurs between individuals, the study deeply sequenced the blood TCR repertoires of 5 or 6 healthy adults. To increase sequencing depth and limit assay-specific biases, TCR repertoire library preparation and sequencing were carried out by different laboratories using diverse techniques. Leukapheresis yielded between about 0.94 and 8.9 billion PBMCs per donor.

Reading from cysteine to phenylalanine, the CDR3 counts 14 amino acids. Only CDR3 DNA is held: 42 bases, read in frame from base 1. V is pared back by 0 bases and J by 0 bases, with 7 bases lying between the germline termini. Reading the germline V gene gives CDR1 SGDLS and CDR2 YYNGEE. In regard to this clone: Its antigen remains unidentified. No quality values exist for individual bases; no much larger clone is one base distant.

CD8 naive samples were CD45RO-negative cells positively selected for CCR7, giving a CD45RA+CCR7+ population that excluded TemRA cells. Healthy HIV-negative adults with no recently reported acute infections or vaccinations were included as donors. Every donor was a Caucasian adult residing in Nashville, Tennessee, USA. Blood was obtained by leukapheresis, after which PBMCs were separated by Ficoll-Histopaque density gradient centrifugation and cryopreserved in liquid nitrogen vapor phase. Purity and quantity of every magnetically sorted T cell population were checked by analytical flow cytometry. Each sorted fraction had its genomic DNA isolated and then quantified by UV absorbance on a Nanodrop 2000c. General conclusions and limits of the study: Even with the large sequencing depth, rarefaction of the sorted-subset datasets indicated that sequencing was incomplete. Only blood was sampled, and tissue TCR repertoires likely differ from those in blood. Compared with non-shared clonotypes, the clonotypes found in all four sorted-subset donors had higher generation probabilities. Because the study included a small number of donors, the genetic and exposure-history diversity represented was limited. About 4.5% of naive CD4, 3.5% of naive CD8, approximately 2.2% of memory CD4, and approximately 0.39% of memory CD8 clonotypes were shared across a few donors. Pairwise subsampling indicated that sequencing depth was expected to affect the degree of clonotype sharing among donors. Naive subsets generally had larger estimated clonotype richness than memory subsets.

TCR CDR3 regions were amplified from genomic DNA by multiplex PCR using the deep immunoSEQ assay. Extracted genomic DNA from each cell subset was distributed evenly across all wells of several immunoSEQ 96-well plates, and each plate was treated as a replicate. For sorted subsets, about 200 ng genomic DNA, equal to approximately 30,000 T cell genomes, was loaded into each replicate PCR. Purified libraries were quantified with a Qubit 3.0 fluorometer, sized on a Bioanalyzer 2100, and re-quantified with the KAPA Library Quantification kit. Each immunoSEQ 96-well plate was sequenced on its own single-read 150-cycle Illumina NextSeq 550 flow cell. Per the original workflow: The immunoSEQ output contained only junctional sequences without quality scores, so filtering could not match that applied to full-length reads. To assign V/J genes and CDR3, sequences were annotated against IMGT germline references using PyIR, a Python wrapper for IgBLAST v1.9. Reads were filtered out if the reads had weak V/J assignments (E-value above 1e-6), no CDR3, stop codons, out-of-frame junctions, or ambiguous translated residues. V3J clonotypes were defined as sequences sharing an identical inferred V gene, J gene, and CDR3 amino acid sequence. To compute the percentage overlap between repertoires, the number of shared unique clonotypes was divided by the size of the smaller repertoire. Repertoire richness was assessed with RTK rarefaction, the Chao1 estimator, and Recon v2.1 estimates of unobserved clonotypes. Generation probabilities for all TCRbeta clonotypes obtained by the gDNA method from a few donors were computed using OLGA. TCRdb retrieved this table from immuneACCESS and kept in-frame rearrangements only. Not all clones are present; in checked studies, unresolved V genes account for under half, and no reason is known for the remainder. That table is the source of V, J and clone size, and D and trimming were worked out from the DNA. The sample table lists about 1,900,000 clones, about 95% of them with a count of one. 0.9% to 1.5% of the sample rests with the top ten.

The source material was naive CD8+ T cells sorted from blood. Interpreted using the paper, the cell subset or site label stands for: CD45RA+CCR7+. The sequence links TRBV9 to TRBJ2-7, with the D gene call left open. The receptor's source is a man between 18 and 29 years old in good health. Here is the DNA: TGTGCCAGCAGCGTAGAAGGGTACTCCTACGAGCAGTACTTC. This sequence encodes CASSVEGYSYEQYF.